The sequence of this T cell receptor beta chain was determined in a study of shared clonotypes between healthy human individuals. Study background: Each donor had three CD4 naive, three CD4 memory, two CD8 naive and one CD8 memory plate.

Study-wide results and caveats: What naive subsets generally showed was a larger estimated richness than memory subsets showed. About 5% of naive CD4 clonotypes were shared across a few donors.

With regard to this clone: No antigen is known for it.

As originally analysed: Junction-only immunoSEQ sequences carried no quality scores, so filtering differed. Sequencing used immunoSEQ multiplex PCR; TCRdb keeps in-frame clones, though not all of them. V, J and clone size reflect that table, while D and trimming were determined from the DNA. The repertoire holds 950,000 to 1,100,000 clones, roughly 74% seen once, with roughly 0.65% in the top ten. There are 15 residues in the CDR3. Germline CDR1 is SGHRS and CDR2 is YFSETQ. The V gene lost 1 base and the J gene lost 5 bases, with 13 bases spanning the gap. The chain links TRBV5-1 to TRBJ2-1, with a tentative D call TRBD1 (6 bases). The receptor comes from a man aged 18 to 29 in good health. Some clones in this sample may be carry-over from other donors' samples. The sample comprised memory CD4+ T cells from PBMCs. Documented subset: CD45RA-negative fraction. Here the CDR3 reads CASSLWRPGDNEQFF. The DNA for the CDR3 is TGCGCCAGCAGCTTGTGGCGGCCAGGGGACAATGAGCAGTTCTTC.